The entry that follows covers one T cell receptor beta chain sequence. The antigen is unknown. This record belongs to a study of OX40 agonist ivuxolimab in advanced cancers. Study as a whole: One hepatocellular carcinoma and a couple of cutaneous melanoma patients partially responded. Overall study findings and caveats: Blood T cells, both CD4+ and CD8+, expanded clonally by week 6 at 0.1 to 3.0 mg/kg.

Trimming stripped 6 bases from V and 4 bases from J, with 12 bases between. Germline CDR1 reads ENHRY; CDR2 reads SYGVKD. The length of the CDR3 is 13 residues. Baseline, cycle 4 day 1, and cycle 7 day 1 were the blood sampling points. Using immunoSEQ multiplex PCR, the repertoire was profiled, and TCRdb retains in-frame clones only, with some absent. The sample holds approximately 91,000 clones; roughly nine tenths are singletons and the top ten take 0.4% to 0.65%. The input for sequencing was CD4+ or CD8+ T cells sorted from blood, taken in a trial of the OX40 agonist ivuxolimab. The chain has TRBV10-3 and TRBJ1-1, with TRBD1 as a possible D gene (5 bases). This TCR derives from an adult with an advanced solid tumor such as melanoma, head and neck, liver or kidney cancer. CDR3 nucleotides: TGTGCCATCAGGAGGGCAGGGAGCACTGAAGCTTTCTTT. As protein: CAIRRAGSTEAFF.